A selection of T cell receptor beta chains follows, all from one sample in a study of early T cells in non-severe SARS-CoV-2 infection. TCRdb ran MiXCR on the 5' RACE reads and lists one entry per CDR3 protein. The sample carries tens of thousands of distinct CDR3 sequences, around 9.3% recorded once. The source material was whole blood, sampled at baseline. These receptors all stem from an adult who was a healthcare worker with PCR-confirmed SARS-CoV-2 infection or an uninfected control (not recorded which). Each CDR3 is given without its conserved first and last residue.

cdr3_aa v_call
ASSLRMGYEQY TRBV4-1
ASSHETDSYNEQF TRBV27
SASFGPDTQY TRBV20-1
SAERGTADTQY TRBV20-1
ASSHRDRGTPGYT TRBV12-3/TRBV12-4
ASSPWGGFTDTQY TRBV9
ASRGPTGETQY TRBV6-5
ASRYRQGFGTEAF TRBV5-1
SARTSGRDTGELF TRBV20-1
ASSPTGQVGNQPQH TRBV19
ASRAGTDTQY TRBV11-2
ASSLSGVKTQY TRBV7-8
ASSHRGLGTDTQY TRBV19
ASSEVQGGGGYT TRBV2
ATSTGAHSGNTIY TRBV10-3
ASSLFGGSTDTQY TRBV11-2
ASSQVGRGFAGELF TRBV4-1
ASSSTRGLAF TRBV7-9
SVEEGRGLDEQF TRBV29-1
ASSLEGAGGNEQF TRBV5-4
ASSPGGTYEQY TRBV18
ASSYRTSGEIQY TRBV6-6